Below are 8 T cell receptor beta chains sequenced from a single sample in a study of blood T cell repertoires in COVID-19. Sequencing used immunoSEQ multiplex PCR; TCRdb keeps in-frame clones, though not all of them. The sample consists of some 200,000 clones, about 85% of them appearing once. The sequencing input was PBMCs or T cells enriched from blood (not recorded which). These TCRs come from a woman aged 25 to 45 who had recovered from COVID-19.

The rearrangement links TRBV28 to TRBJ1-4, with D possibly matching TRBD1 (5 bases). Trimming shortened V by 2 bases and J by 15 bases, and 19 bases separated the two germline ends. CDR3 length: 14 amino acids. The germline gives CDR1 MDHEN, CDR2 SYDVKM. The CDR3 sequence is CASSLRQGNEKVFF. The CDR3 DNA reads TGTGCCAGCAGTTTACGGCAGGGAAATGAAAAGGTGTTTTTT.

Here the CDR3 reads CASSLHRGRGETQYF. CDR3 nucleotides: TGTGCCAGCAGTTTACACAGGGGCCGAGGGGAGACCCAGTACTTC. J is TRBJ2-5 and V is TRBV27; 7 bases agree with TRBD1. The CDR3 extends over 15 amino acids. After removal of 2 bases from V and 5 bases from J, the junction contained 8 bases not matched to a gene. Germline V gene lookup returns CDR1 MNHEY and CDR2 SMNVEV (reference sequence).

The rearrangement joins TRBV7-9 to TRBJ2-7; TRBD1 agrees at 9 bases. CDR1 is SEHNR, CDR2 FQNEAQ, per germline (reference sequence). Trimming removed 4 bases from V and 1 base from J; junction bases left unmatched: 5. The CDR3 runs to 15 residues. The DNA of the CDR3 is TGTGCCAGCAGCTCCGGGACAGGGACTTCCTACGAGCAGTACTTC. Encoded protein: CASSSGTGTSYEQYF.

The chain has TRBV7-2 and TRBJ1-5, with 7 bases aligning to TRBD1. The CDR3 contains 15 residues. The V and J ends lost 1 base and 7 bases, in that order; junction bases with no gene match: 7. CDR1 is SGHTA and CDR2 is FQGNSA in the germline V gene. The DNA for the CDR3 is TGTGCCAGCAGCTTAGGGACAGGTTTGAGCCAGCCCCAGCATTTT. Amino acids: CASSLGTGLSQPQHF.

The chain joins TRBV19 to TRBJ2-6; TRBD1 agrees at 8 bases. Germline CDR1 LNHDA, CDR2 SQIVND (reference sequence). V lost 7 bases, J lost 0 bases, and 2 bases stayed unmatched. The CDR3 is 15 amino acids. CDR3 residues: CASTDRVSGANVLTF. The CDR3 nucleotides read TGTGCCAGTACGGACAGGGTCTCTGGGGCCAACGTCCTGACTTTC.

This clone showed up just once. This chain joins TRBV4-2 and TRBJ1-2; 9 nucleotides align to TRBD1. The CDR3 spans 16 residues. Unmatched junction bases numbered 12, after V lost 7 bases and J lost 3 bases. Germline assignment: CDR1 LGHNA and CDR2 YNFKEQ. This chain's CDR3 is CASTRNRDRDDYGYTF. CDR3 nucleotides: TGTGCCAGCACCCGCAACCGGGACAGGGATGACTATGGCTACACCTTC.

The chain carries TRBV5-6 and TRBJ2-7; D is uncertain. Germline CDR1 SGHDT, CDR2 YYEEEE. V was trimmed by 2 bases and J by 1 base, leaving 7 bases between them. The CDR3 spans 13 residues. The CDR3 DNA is TGTGCCAGCAGCTTACAGCATTCCTACGAGCAGTACTTC. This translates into CASSLQHSYEQYF.

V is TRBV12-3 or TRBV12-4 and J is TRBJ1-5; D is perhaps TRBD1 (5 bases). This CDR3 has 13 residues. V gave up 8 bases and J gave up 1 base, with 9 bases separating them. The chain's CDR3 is CASRTQSNQPQHF. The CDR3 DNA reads TGTGCCAGCCGGACACAAAGCAATCAGCCCCAGCATTTT.